This is a list of T cell receptor beta chains from one sample in a study of type 1 regulatory T cells. These receptors have no identified antigens. TCRdb passed the reads through MiXCR, listing each CDR3 protein once. This table has fewer than 75,000 distinct CDR3 sequences, just under 50% appearing once. The specimen sequenced was cultured non-Tr1 T cells, either the whole culture or a sorted T cell fraction (not recorded which). The source is a human donor in good health. Each CDR3 is given with its conserved first and last residue. D genes are given only for firm matches. Expanded clones are given a class, and other clones once, few, many or no size at all.

abundance,v_gene,d_gene,j_gene,CDR3aa,CDR3nt
-,TRBV6-6,-,TRBJ1-1,CATIQRAEAFF,TGTGCCACCATCCAGAGGGCTGAAGCTTTCTTT
few,TRBV20-1,TRBD1,TRBJ1-1,CSASPRTGLNTEAFF,TGCAGTGCTAGCCCTCGGACAGGACTGAACACTGAAGCTTTCTTT
-,TRBV4-3,-,TRBJ2-1,CASSQETWSEQFF,TGCGCCAGCAGCCAAGAAACTTGGAGTGAGCAGTTCTTC
once,TRBV20-1,-,TRBJ2-3,CSARDPFGSSDTQYF,TGCAGTGCTAGAGATCCCTTTGGGTCGTCCGATACGCAGTATTTT
-,TRBV11-1,-,TRBJ1-1,CASSTQRNTESFF,TGTGCCAGCAGCACCCAGAGAAACACTGAATCTTTCTTT
-,TRBV30,TRBD2,TRBJ2-1,CAWRASGPYNEQFF,TGTGCCTGGAGGGCTAGCGGCCCCTACAATGAGCAGTTCTTC
-,TRBV20-1,TRBD2,TRBJ2-1,CSAGAMGLAGENEQFF,TGCAGTGCTGGCGCAATGGGACTAGCGGGGGAGAATGAGCAGTTCTTC
few,TRBV28,-,TRBJ1-5,CASSALDSNQPQHF,TGTGCCAGCAGTGCCCTTGATAGCAATCAGCCCCAGCATTTT
-,TRBV4-1,TRBD1,TRBJ2-6,CASSRTGTVVSGANVLTF,TGCGCCAGCAGCCGTACCGGGACAGTTGTCTCTGGGGCCAACGTCCTGACTTTC
-,TRBV9,-,TRBJ2-5,CASSGTPQETQYF,TGTGCCAGCAGCGGGACACCCCAAGAGACCCAGTACTTC
-,TRBV4-1,-,TRBJ1-4,CASSQDGTGNEKLFF,TGCGCCAGCAGCCAAGATGGGACGGGTAATGAAAAACTGTTTTTT
-,TRBV6-1,-,TRBJ1-6,CATRAGSSPLHF,TGTGCCACCCGGGCCGGCAGTTCACCCCTCCACTTT
few,TRBV29-1,TRBD1,TRBJ1-1,CSVSTGGTEAFF,TGCAGCGTTAGTACAGGGGGCACTGAAGCTTTCTTT
-,TRBV7-9,-,TRBJ1-5,CASSPRGDSNQPQHF,TGTGCCAGCAGCCCGCGGGGGGATAGCAATCAGCCCCAGCATTTT
-,TRBV29-1,TRBD1,TRBJ2-3,CSAGQGRTDTQYF,TGCAGCGCCGGACAGGGTCGGACAGATACGCAGTATTTT
few,TRBV12-3/TRBV12-4,-,TRBJ2-3,CASSLGSGGAGTQYF,TGTGCCAGCAGTTTAGGGAGCGGCGGGGCTGGTACGCAGTATTTT
few,TRBV5-1,-,TRBJ2-7,CASAGPNRDITYEQYF,TGCGCCAGCGCCGGGCCTAACCGGGACATAACCTACGAGCAGTACTTC
few,TRBV5-1,-,TRBJ2-2,CASTRYGGATGELFF,TGCGCCAGCACCCGGTACGGGGGCGCCACCGGGGAGCTGTTTTTT
-,TRBV7-2,TRBD1,TRBJ1-1,CASSKDRGNTEAFF,TGTGCCAGCAGCAAAGACAGGGGAAACACTGAAGCTTTCTTT
-,TRBV19,TRBD2,TRBJ2-7,CASSSGGQINEQYF,TGTGCCAGTTCTAGCGGGGGCCAAATCAACGAGCAGTACTTC
-,TRBV20-1,TRBD1,TRBJ2-1,CSTNDRALWDEQFF,TGCAGTACTAATGACAGGGCCCTTTGGGATGAGCAGTTCTTC
-,TRBV6-5,-,TRBJ2-6,CASSYSRGANVLTF,TGTGCCAGCAGTTACTCGAGAGGGGCCAACGTCCTGACTTTC
few,TRBV7-9,-,TRBJ2-5,CASTPGGRGLETQYF,TGTGCCAGCACTCCCGGTGGCAGGGGCTTGGAGACCCAGTACTTC
few,TRBV7-9,-,TRBJ2-5,CASSSGTETQYF,TGTGCCAGCAGCTCGGGAACGGAGACCCAGTACTTC
-,TRBV20-1,-,TRBJ1-1,CSARNEGREAFF,TGCAGTGCTAGAAATGAGGGCAGGGAAGCTTTCTTT
-,TRBV2,-,TRBJ2-7,CASSTDGTYEQYF,TGTGCCAGCAGCACGGACGGAACCTACGAGCAGTACTTC
-,TRBV5-1,-,TRBJ1-5,CASSLVGNQPQHF,TGCGCCAGCAGCTTGGTAGGGAATCAGCCCCAGCATTTT
-,TRBV12-3/TRBV12-4,-,TRBJ1-4,CASSPSGAGEKLFF,TGTGCCAGCAGTCCCTCGGGAGCGGGTGAAAAACTGTTTTTT